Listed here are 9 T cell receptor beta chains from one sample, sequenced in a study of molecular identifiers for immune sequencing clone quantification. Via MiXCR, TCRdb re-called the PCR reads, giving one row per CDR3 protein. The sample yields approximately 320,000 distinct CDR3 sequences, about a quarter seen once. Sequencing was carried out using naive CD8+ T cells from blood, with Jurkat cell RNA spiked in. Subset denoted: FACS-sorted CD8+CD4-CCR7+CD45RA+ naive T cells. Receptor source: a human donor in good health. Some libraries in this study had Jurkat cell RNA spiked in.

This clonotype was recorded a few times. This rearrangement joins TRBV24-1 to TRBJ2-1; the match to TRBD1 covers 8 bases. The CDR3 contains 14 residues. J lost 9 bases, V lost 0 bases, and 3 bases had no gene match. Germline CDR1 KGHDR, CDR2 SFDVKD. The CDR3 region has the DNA TGTGCCACCAGTGATTTGACAGGGGGATCTGAGCAGTTCTTC. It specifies CATSDLTGGSEQFF.

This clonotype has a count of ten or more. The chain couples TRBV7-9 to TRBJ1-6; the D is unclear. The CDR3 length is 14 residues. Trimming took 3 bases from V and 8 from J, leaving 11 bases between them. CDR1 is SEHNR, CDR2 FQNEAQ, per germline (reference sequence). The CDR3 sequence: CASSLVLGDSPLHF. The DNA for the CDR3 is TGTGCCAGCAGCTTGGTTTTAGGAGATTCACCCCTCCACTTT.

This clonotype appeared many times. The chain's CDR3 is CASSSDVGADEKLFF. CDR3 DNA: TGTGCCAGCAGTTCCGACGTCGGGGCGGATGAAAAACTGTTTTTT. The chain links TRBV6-2 or TRBV6-3 to TRBJ1-4; perhaps TRBD1 as D (5 bases). Germline lookup yields CDR1 MNHEY and CDR2 SVGEGT. Trimming cost V 4 bases and J 6 bases, with 15 bases left between them. The CDR3 has 15 residues.

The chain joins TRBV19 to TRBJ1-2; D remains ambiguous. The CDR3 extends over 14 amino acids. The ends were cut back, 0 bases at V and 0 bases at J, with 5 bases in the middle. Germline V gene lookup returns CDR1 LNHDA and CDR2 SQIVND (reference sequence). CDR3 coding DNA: TGTGCCAGTAGTATAGACCTTTCTAACTATGGCTACACCTTC. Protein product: CASSIDLSNYGYTF.

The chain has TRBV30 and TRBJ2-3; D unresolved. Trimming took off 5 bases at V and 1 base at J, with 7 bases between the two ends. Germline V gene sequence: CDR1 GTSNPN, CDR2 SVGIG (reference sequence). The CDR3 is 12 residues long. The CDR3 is CAWRWGTDTQYF. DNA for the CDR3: TGTGCCTGGCGGTGGGGCACAGATACGCAGTATTTT.

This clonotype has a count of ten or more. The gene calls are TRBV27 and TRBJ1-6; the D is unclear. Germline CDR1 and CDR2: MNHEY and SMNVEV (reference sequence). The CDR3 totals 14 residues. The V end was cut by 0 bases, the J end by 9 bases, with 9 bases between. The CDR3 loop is CASSLSYAGSPLHF. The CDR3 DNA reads TGTGCCAGCAGTTTATCTTACGCCGGTTCACCCCTCCACTTT.

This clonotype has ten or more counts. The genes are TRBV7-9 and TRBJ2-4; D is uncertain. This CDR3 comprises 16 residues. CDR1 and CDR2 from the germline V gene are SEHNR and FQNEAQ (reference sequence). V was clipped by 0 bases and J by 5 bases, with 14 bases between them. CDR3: CASSLAHSSAENIQYF. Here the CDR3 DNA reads TGTGCCAGCAGCTTAGCCCATTCCAGTGCGGAAAACATTCAGTACTTC.

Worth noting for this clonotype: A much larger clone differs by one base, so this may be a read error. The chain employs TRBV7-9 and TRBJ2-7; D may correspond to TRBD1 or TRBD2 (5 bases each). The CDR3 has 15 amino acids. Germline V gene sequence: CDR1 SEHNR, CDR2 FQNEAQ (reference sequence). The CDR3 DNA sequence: TGTGCCAGCAGCTTAGATCCAGGGAGCCTCTACAAGCAGTACTTC. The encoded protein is CASSLDPGSLYKQYF.

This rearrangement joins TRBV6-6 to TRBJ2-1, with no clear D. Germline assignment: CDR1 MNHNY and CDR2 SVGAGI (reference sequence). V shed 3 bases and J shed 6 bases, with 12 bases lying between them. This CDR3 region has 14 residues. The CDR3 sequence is CASSYVWLRNEQFF. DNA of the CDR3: TGTGCCAGCAGTTATGTCTGGTTGCGCAATGAGCAGTTCTTC.